The present T cell receptor (beta chain) was sequenced within a study of vaccination and CD4 T cells after COVID-19. Across the study: Two of the convalescents were Hispanic, and the group consisted of six males and four females.

Comments on this clonotype: What it recognizes is unknown.

Sequenced with the Oncomine TCR Beta short-read assay was DNA taken from cultured CD4+ T cells. TCRdb reprocessed the PCR reads via MiXCR and lists one record per CDR3 protein. The sample has 17,000 or so distinct CDR3 sequences, 60% to 80% seen once; the top ten hold roughly 16%. Study outcomes and limitations: Convalescent patients gained a median 86.3% of their reactive clones only post-vaccination. Spike mono-reactive status applied to 304 of 307 vaccine-specific clones in convalescent patients.

The germline gives CDR1 SQVTM, CDR2 ANQGSEA. V dropped 8 bases and J dropped 8 bases, with 18 bases sitting between them. This CDR3 spans 12 amino acids. Treatment meaning: approximately 9-day PBMC culture with coronavirus spike peptide pools or control peptides (ViraFEST assay). The TCR sequence derives from a human donor who had recovered from COVID-19. The sample consisted of CD4+ T cells from blood, cultured in vitro. The chain joins TRBV29-1 to TRBJ1-2; the D gene is possibly TRBD1 (5 bases). The CDR3, as DNA: TGCAGCACCAACTCCGGGCAGGGAGGCTACACCTTC. As protein: CSTNSGQGGYTF. Full variable domain (outside the CDR3, taken from reference TRBV29-1 and TRBJ1-2): SAVISQKPSRDICQRGTSLTIQCQVDSQVTMMFWYRQQPGQSLTLIATANQGSEATYESGFVIDKFPISRPNLTFSTLTVSNMSPEDSSIYLCSTNSGQGGYTFGSGTRLTVV.